Listed here are 25 T cell receptor beta chains from one sample, sequenced in a study of T-cell reconstitution after alpha-beta-depleted transplantation in children. Construction of the TCRbeta library involved unique molecular identifiers. One entry per CDR3 protein, called by TCRdb with MiXCR from the PCR reads. The repertoire holds 65,000 to 75,000 distinct CDR3 sequences, with just under 5% as singletons. Material: PBMCs, mostly from graft donor cells, obtained 180 days after TCRalphabeta/CD19-depleted stem cell transplant. Receptors originate from a boy in the first two years of life who had a stem cell transplant for acute myeloid leukemia, so the T cells may come from the graft donor.

In its sample, this clonotype was seen many times. The chain employs TRBV29-1 and TRBJ1-1; perhaps TRBD1 as D (5 bases). The germline CDR1 and CDR2 sequences are SQVTM and ANQGSEA. This CDR3 contains 12 residues. Here the CDR3 reads CRDDSPYTEAFF. CDR3 in DNA: TGCAGAGATGACAGTCCGTACACTGAAGCTTTCTTT.

Many counts were recorded for this clonotype. The rearrangement links TRBV7-9 to TRBJ2-2; possibly TRBD2 for D (6 bases). Trimming took off 5 bases at V and 7 bases at J, with 14 bases between the two ends. This CDR3 is 14 amino acids long. Germline CDR1 is SEHNR and CDR2 is FQNEAQ (reference sequence). The DNA of the CDR3 is TGTGCCAGCAGCATGACTGGGGGGAACGGGGAGCTGTTTTTT. Amino acids: CASSMTGGNGELFF.

At least ten counts were recorded for this clonotype. The V call is TRBV6-1, the J call TRBJ2-3; D might be TRBD1 (6 bases). Germline lookup yields CDR1 MNHNS and CDR2 SASEGT. Trimming took off 6 bases at V and 4 bases at J, with 20 bases between the two ends. CDR3 length equals 16 residues. CDR3: CASSFTPDSPPDTQYF. In nucleotides, the CDR3 is TGTGCCAGCAGCTTTACGCCGGACAGCCCCCCAGATACGCAGTATTTT.

This clonotype was counted ten times or more. The chain recombines TRBV6-5 with TRBJ2-3; D may be TRBD2 (7 bases). The germline V gene encodes CDR1 MNHEY and CDR2 SVGAGI. The CDR3 extends over 16 amino acids. Trimming removed 0 bases at V and 2 bases at J, with 12 bases between. This chain's CDR3 is CASSYSSAGATDTQYF. CDR3 in DNA: TGTGCCAGCAGTTACTCTTCGGCGGGGGCCACAGATACGCAGTATTTT.

This clonotype was counted at least ten times. The V and J genes are TRBV6-5 and TRBJ2-1; D is possibly TRBD1 (6 bases). The CDR3 extends over 16 amino acids. Germline loops: CDR1 MNHEY, CDR2 SVGAGI. V gave up 2 bases and J gave up 4 bases, with 15 bases separating them. The CDR3 DNA sequence: TGTGCCAGCAGTTACGTTCAGGGGCAGGGGTACAATGAGCAGTTCTTC. Translated, it gives CASSYVQGQGYNEQFF.

This clonotype was counted a few times. Just one base apart from a much larger clone, this may be a read error. The CDR3 DNA is TGTGCCAGCTCACCCCATCCAGGCTATGGCTACACCTTC. This encodes CASSPHPGYGYTF. The chain uses TRBV18 and TRBJ1-2; D remains unclear. The CDR3 runs to 13 residues. V shed 3 bases and J shed 4 bases, with 9 bases lying between them. Germline V gene lookup returns CDR1 KGHSH and CDR2 LQKENI.

In its sample, this clonotype was seen many times. The chain couples TRBV7-3 to TRBJ2-1, with a weak D call TRBD1 (6 bases). Germline V gives CDR1 SGHTA, CDR2 FQGTGA. V was clipped by 1 base and J by 6 bases, with 16 bases between them. The CDR3 contains 16 residues. The CDR3 region has the DNA TGTGCCAGCAGCTTAAGGGGGCGAGGTACCTCCAATGAGCAGTTCTTC. Protein product: CASSLRGRGTSNEQFF.

On this clonotype: A read error may be the cause here, since a much bigger clone is one base away. J is TRBJ2-5 and V is TRBV29-1; 9 nucleotides agree with TRBD2. This CDR3 has 15 amino acids. CDR1 SQVTM and CDR2 ANQGSEA come from the germline V gene. Trimming took 3 bases from V and 3 from J; bases not matched to a gene: 8. Written as DNA, the CDR3 is TGCAGCGTTGACGGTCCTAGCGGGGCCAAAGAGACCCAGTACTTC. It encodes CSVDGPSGAKETQYF. The variable domain in full, completed from reference TRBV29-1 and TRBJ2-5, reads SAVISQKPSRDICQRGTSLTIQCQVDSQVTMMFWYRQQPGQSLTLIATANQGSEATYESGFVIDKFPISRPNLTFSTLTVSNMSPEDSSIYLCSVDGPSGAKETQYFGPGTRLLVL.

This clonotype was counted many times. The chain uses TRBV12-3 or TRBV12-4 and TRBJ1-4; D not certain. The CDR3 is made up of 16 amino acids. The V gene lost 3 bases and the J gene lost 0 bases, with 11 bases spanning the gap. In DNA form, the CDR3 reads TGTGCCAGCAGTTTGAGCGGGAAAGCAACTAATGAAAAACTGTTTTTT. As protein: CASSLSGKATNEKLFF.

This clonotype was seen ten or more times. The genes are TRBV7-6 and TRBJ2-2; 8 positions match TRBD1. CDR1 SGHVS and CDR2 FNYEAQ come from the germline V gene. Trimming removed 6 bases from V and 6 bases from J; junction bases left unmatched: 9. The CDR3 runs to 15 residues. As DNA, the CDR3 is TGTGCCAGCAGTTCTAGGACAGGGTCGGCCGGGGAGCTGTTTTTT. This encodes CASSSRTGSAGELFF.

This clonotype appeared many times. The V and J genes are TRBV12-3 or TRBV12-4 and TRBJ1-6; a possible D gene is TRBD1 (6 bases). CDR3 size: 14 residues. Trimming took 4 bases from V and 10 from J, leaving 14 bases between them. The CDR3, as DNA: TGTGCCAGCAGTTCGTCCCTAGGGGGATCACCCCTCCACTTT. Translating it yields CASSSSLGGSPLHF.

This clonotype was seen repeatedly, ten times or more. The gene calls are TRBV3-1 and TRBJ2-7; 11 bases map to TRBD1. The germline V gene encodes CDR1 LGHDT and CDR2 YNNKEL (reference sequence). There are 16 residues in the CDR3. The V and J ends lost 1 base and 3 bases, in that order; junction bases with no gene match: 5. The CDR3, as DNA: TGTGCCAGCAGCCAAGCCGGGACAGGGGGGATCTACGAGCAGTACTTC. Translated, it gives CASSQAGTGGIYEQYF.

This clonotype showed up many times. The chain joins TRBV11-3 to TRBJ2-7; D is perhaps TRBD1 (5 bases). This CDR3 has 14 amino acids. Between the trimmed V and J ends, which lost 6 bases and 5 bases, there was a span of 17 bases. Germline values: CDR1 SGHNT, CDR2 YENEEA. The CDR3: CASSRSRVVDEQYF. CDR3 sequence (DNA): TGTGCCAGCAGTCGAAGCAGGGTAGTAGACGAGCAGTACTTC.

This clonotype was counted at least ten times. The V call is TRBV20-1, the J call TRBJ2-7, with 12 bases that match TRBD2. Trimming cost V 6 bases and J 2 bases; bases outside gene matches: 2. This CDR3 has 13 amino acids. CDR1 is DFQATT and CDR2 is SNEGSKA in the germline V gene (reference sequence). Here the CDR3 reads CSARLAGAYEQYF. The CDR3 DNA reads as TGCAGTGCCAGACTAGCGGGGGCCTACGAGCAGTACTTC.

This clonotype was seen repeatedly, ten times or more. V usage is TRBV3-1 and J usage is TRBJ2-2; TRBD1 aligns across 8 bases. The length of the CDR3 is 15 residues. Germline CDR1 LGHDT, CDR2 YNNKEL (reference sequence). The V segment lost 6 bases and the J segment 3 bases; nucleotides outside the gene matches: 6. CDR3: CASSRDRSYTGELFF. The CDR3 nucleotides are TGTGCCAGCAGTAGGGACAGGAGTTACACCGGGGAGCTGTTTTTT.

Many counts were recorded for this clonotype. This chain links TRBV7-2 with TRBJ2-3; D uncertain. Germline assignment: CDR1 SGHTA and CDR2 FQGNSA. The CDR3 has 11 amino acids. V was pared by 2 bases and J by 8 bases, with 5 bases between. The CDR3 DNA reads as TGTGCCAGCAGCTTACTGACTACGCAGTATTTT. Protein: CASSLLTTQYF. The whole variable domain, remainder taken from reference TRBV7-2 and TRBJ2-3, is GAGVSQSPSNKVTEKGKDVELRCDPISGHTALYWYRQSLGQGLEFLIYFQGNSAPDKSGLPSDRFSAERTGGSVSTLTIQRTQQEDSAVYLCASSLLTTQYFGPGTRLTVL.

The table lists this clonotype with many counts. The V and J genes are TRBV5-1 and TRBJ2-1; D uncertain. Germline CDR1 and CDR2: SGHRS and YFSETQ. V was clipped by 2 bases and J by 12 bases, with 12 bases between them. The length of the CDR3 is 12 residues. CDR3 sequence: CASSLPKGGQFF. The CDR3 coding sequence is TGCGCCAGCAGCTTACCCAAGGGTGGGCAGTTCTTC.

This clonotype has at least ten counts. This chain connects TRBV30 to TRBJ1-6; unclear D gene. The CDR3 is 12 residues long. The V gene's germline CDR1 is GTSNPN and CDR2 SVGIG (reference sequence). With 3 bases removed from V and 3 bases from J, the gap between germline ends came to 3 bases. The CDR3 nucleotides are TGTGCCTGGAGCGACTATAATTCACCCCTCCACTTT. Translation gives CAWSDYNSPLHF.

This clonotype appeared many times. The chain carries TRBV12-3 or TRBV12-4 and TRBJ1-1; D uncertain. The CDR3 loop spans 16 amino acids. Trimming shortened V by 3 bases and J by 1 base, and 15 bases separated the two germline ends. CDR3 sequence reads: CASSLVPRGKNTEAFF. The CDR3 nucleotides are TGTGCCAGCAGTTTGGTTCCGCGGGGAAAGAACACTGAAGCTTTCTTT.

In its sample, this clonotype was seen many times. The V gene is TRBV12-3 or TRBV12-4, the J gene TRBJ2-1; TRBD1 matches at 8 bases. V shed 5 bases and J 8 bases; nucleotides not matched to a gene: 8. This CDR3 is 14 amino acids long. CDR3 in amino acids: CASSPRTGFHEQFF. CDR3 DNA sequence: TGTGCCAGCAGTCCCCGGACAGGGTTTCATGAGCAGTTCTTC.

There are many counts of this clonotype. This chain connects TRBV30 to TRBJ1-1; D is unclear. In germline, CDR1 is GTSNPN, CDR2 SVGIG (reference sequence). This CDR3 is 11 amino acids long. V lost 7 bases and J lost 3, with 9 bases in between. As DNA, the CDR3 is TGTGCCTCCGCCGATTACACTGAAGCTTTCTTT. It codes for CASADYTEAFF.

The rearrangement links TRBV20-1 to TRBJ2-7; 9 positions match TRBD1. Trimming took 6 bases from V and 3 from J; bases not matched to a gene: 6. Germline V gene sequence: CDR1 DFQATT, CDR2 SNEGSKA (reference sequence). This CDR3 contains 13 residues. The CDR3 loop is CSAVGTGSYEQYF. The CDR3 DNA sequence: TGCAGTGCGGTCGGGACAGGGAGCTACGAGCAGTACTTC.

The table lists this clonotype with many counts. This chain uses TRBV12-3 or TRBV12-4 with TRBJ2-2; tentatively, D is TRBD1 or TRBD2 (6 bases each). Deletions cut 7 bases from V and 2 bases from J, with 14 bases between. The CDR3 spans 15 residues. The CDR3 DNA is TGTGCCAGCACCACAAGGGGGGAAAACACCGGGGAGCTGTTTTTT. It encodes CASTTRGENTGELFF.

This clonotype was seen repeatedly, ten times or more. The CDR3 bases are TGTGCCAGCAGCGTAGCGGCGGGGGTTGAGACCCAGTACTTC. This encodes CASSVAAGVETQYF. The rearrangement links TRBV9 to TRBJ2-5; 7 nucleotides line up with TRBD2. CDR1 and CDR2 (germline): SGDLS, YYNGEE. Germline trimming cut 0 bases from V and 5 bases from J; bases unmatched to any gene: 4. The CDR3 totals 14 residues.

This clonotype was counted ten times or more. The genes are TRBV12-3 or TRBV12-4 and TRBJ2-5; weak D call: TRBD1 (6 bases). The germline V and J ends were trimmed by 5 bases and 2 bases, with 27 bases remaining between them. The CDR3 is 19 residues long. The CDR3 region is CASSRRRGTRGGPQETQYF. The CDR3 bases are TGTGCCAGCAGTCGTCGGAGAGGAACTCGAGGGGGTCCACAAGAGACCCAGTACTTC.